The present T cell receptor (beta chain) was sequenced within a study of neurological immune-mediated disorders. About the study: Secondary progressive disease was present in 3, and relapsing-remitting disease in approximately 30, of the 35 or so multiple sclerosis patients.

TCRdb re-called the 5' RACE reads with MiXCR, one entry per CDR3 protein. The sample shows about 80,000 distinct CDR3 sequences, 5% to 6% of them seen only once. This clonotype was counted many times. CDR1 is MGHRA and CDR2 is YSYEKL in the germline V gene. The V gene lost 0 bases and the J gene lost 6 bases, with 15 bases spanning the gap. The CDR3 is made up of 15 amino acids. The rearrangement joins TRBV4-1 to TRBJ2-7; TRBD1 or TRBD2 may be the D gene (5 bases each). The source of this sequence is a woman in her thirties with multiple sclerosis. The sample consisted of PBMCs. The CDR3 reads CASSQEGRAGGEQYF. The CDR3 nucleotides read TGCGCCAGCAGCCAAGAGGGCCGGGCTGGGGGCGAGCAGTACTTC.